This T cell receptor beta chain was sequenced during a study of STAT3 mutations in large granular lymphocyte leukemia. About the study: Immunosuppressive therapy was given to more than half of T-LGLL patients. Study results and caveats: At least one immunodominant TCR beta clonotype appeared in every T-cell large granular lymphocyte leukemia patient. In several patients, dominant TCR clone burden exceeded STAT3 mutant burden. TCR clonotype switching after therapy occurred in about 35% of the 18 patients. No sample exists from the first appearance of each clone.

With regard to this clone: Its antigen remains unknown.

The CDR3 is 14 amino acids. Germline CDR1 and CDR2: MNHEY and SMNVEV (reference sequence). Trimming left V 5 bases short and J 10 bases short, with 20 bases between. Sequencing used immunoSEQ multiplex PCR; TCRdb keeps in-frame clones, though not all of them. The table shows over 15,000 clones, with around 90% occurring only once. The chain recombines TRBV27 with TRBJ1-1, with D possibly TRBD1 on 6 matching bases. This TCR was recovered from a woman aged 45 to 65 with T-cell large granular lymphocyte leukemia. Some clones in this sample may be carry-over from other donors' samples. Sequenced: peripheral blood mononuclear cells. CDR3 residues: CASSPRGQPVGAFF. The CDR3 coding sequence is TGTGCCAGCAGTCCCCGGGGACAACCGGTAGGAGCTTTCTTT.